The subject of this entry is one T cell receptor (beta chain). Its antigen target is currently unknown. The sample holds no much larger clone one base away, and base qualities are not on file. CDR1 SGHRS and CDR2 YFSETQ are derived from the germline V gene. From the cysteine up to the phenylalanine, the CDR3 has a length of 15 residues. Only the CDR3 region is kept as DNA, spanning 45 bases read in frame from base 1. V has 1 base trimmed and J has 5 bases trimmed; junction bases matching no gene number 8. The time point label here, explained by the study, means: blood sample drawn before combined kidney and bone marrow transplant. Unstimulated Tregs (CD4+CD25+CD127-), CD4+ non-Tregs (CD4+CD25-), CD4 and CD8 cells were FACS-sorted from thawed PBMCs. The patients were several recipients of combined kidney and bone marrow transplants from the ITN036ST trial, and samples were available only from these trial subjects. Healthy control blood was processed by Ficoll density gradient to PBMCs and cryopreserved; patient PBMCs were collected before and after transplant.

For TCRbeta CDR3 sequencing, genomic DNA was extracted from sorted cells using the QIAGEN DNeasy Blood and Tissue Kit. High-throughput TCRbeta CDR3 sequencing, including PCR amplification with bias correction and internal controls, was performed commercially through immunoSEQ. The study's own analysis went as follows. Unique productive TCRbeta sequences were defined by CDR3 nucleotide sequence when primers matched and otherwise by CDR3 amino acid sequence together with Vbeta and Jbeta genes. Sorting error was corrected by removing sequences shared between sorted populations at a frequency ratio of 2:1 or less, and the remaining shared sequences were assigned to the higher population. Sequences were defined as donor-reactive when expanded at least 5-fold in CFSE-low cells versus unstimulated cells and present at a frequency of at least 0.01% in CFSE-low cells. Repertoire divergence was quantified by Jensen-Shannon divergence using the top 100 TCRbeta sequences ranked by frequency. For samples with multiple sequencing runs, sorting error was corrected in each run separately before the runs were combined. TCRdb's version of the immuneACCESS table is confined to in-frame rearrangements and falls short of the full clone set. An unresolved V gene accounts for under half of the shortfall where checked; the remainder is of unknown origin. V and J calls and clone size are those listed in that table; D and trimming were worked out from the DNA. Present in this sample are about 87,000 clones, 80% to 95% of which were seen just once. Of the sample, 0.46% falls within the top ten clones.

The sample originates from a study of Tregs in tolerant kidney transplant recipients (dated by TCRdb to about 2019). General notes on the study: The transplants used related donors along with nonmyeloablative bone marrow transplantation, and in the human trials mixed chimerism was transient. The study applied TCRbeta sequencing to find donor-specific regulatory T cells before combined kidney and bone marrow transplantation and then followed those same cells after transplant.

Paper-wide results and their limitations: The study was limited by small patient numbers, and the findings need validation in larger populations and under other immunosuppression protocols. The most biologically relevant and donor-specific TCRbeta repertoire appeared to be identified by expanding Tregs with activated donor B cells. Biological reproducibility was not directly addressed, though technical replication error appeared minimal. In tolerant patients, the expansion of donor-specific Tregs was greater than global Treg expansion, suggesting that the expansion was antigen-driven rather than nonspecific. Because the PCR primers were changed over time for some patients, nucleotide-level comparison could not be performed across the samples from those patients.

The material was CD4+ T cells from blood, obtained before the transplant. The TCR comes from a human donor who received a combined kidney and bone marrow transplant. The rearrangement combines TRBV5-1 with TRBJ1-1, and 7 bases in between align with TRBD1. CDR3 sequence: CASSLPGTDPTEAFF. The nucleotides are TGCGCCAGCAGCTTGCCCGGGACAGACCCTACTGAAGCTTTCTTT.